This TCR beta chain was identified during a study of cytomegalovirus exposure and HLA in healthy donors. For this clone: Antigen: not known.

PCR involved 60 Vbeta and 13 Jbeta primers. Profiling relied on immunoSEQ multiplex PCR, and the TCRdb table lists in-frame clones only, not all of them. The sample includes about 150,000 clones, about four fifths seen only once; the top ten take 7.5% to 9%. Study results and limitations: A later analysis linked a missense DCLRE1C variant to TCR beta V- and J-gene trimming. Information on immune exposure was restricted to one variable (CMV serostatus). Some V segments, including TRBV6-2 and TRBV6-3, were excluded as indistinguishable.

This CDR3 region has 14 residues. Trimming stripped 4 bases from V and 0 bases from J, with 9 bases between. Germline V lookup: CDR1 SGHRS, CDR2 YFSETQ. The rearrangement links TRBV5-1 to TRBJ2-3; possible D gene TRBD1, 6 bases. The origin of this receptor is a man aged 25 to 45 in good health and CMV-seropositive. The sequencing input was PBMCs. The CDR3 spells CASSTGTSTDTQYF. Written as DNA, the CDR3 is TGCGCCAGCAGCACCGGGACAAGCACAGATACGCAGTATTTT.